The 8 T cell receptor beta chains in this list originate from one sample, sequenced in a study of cytomegalovirus exposure and HLA in healthy donors. The PCR used 60 Vbeta and 13 Jbeta primers. Here immunoSEQ multiplex PCR was the method, and the copy in TCRdb shows in-frame clones only, minus some. The sample has about 110,000 clones, roughly three quarters seen once. The sample comprised PBMCs. These receptors all stem from a woman between 50 and 59 years old in good health and CMV-seropositive.

The rearrangement joins TRBV6-1 to TRBJ1-1; TRBD1 matches 9 bases. Per germline, CDR1 MNHNS and CDR2 SASEGT. V trimming: 5 bases; J trimming: 10 bases; junction bases outside the gene matches: 11. The CDR3 runs to 14 residues. The CDR3 DNA sequence: TGTGCCAGCAGTTTACAGGGGGCGCCCACAGGAGCTTTCTTT. Translation: CASSLQGAPTGAFF.

This clone showed up just a few times. This sequence joins TRBV19 and TRBJ1-2; 8 bases fit TRBD1. In germline, CDR1 is LNHDA, CDR2 SQIVND (reference sequence). With 5 bases clipped from V and 4 bases from J, the junction kept 9 bases outside the gene matches. The CDR3 is made up of 15 amino acids. CDR3 coding DNA: TGTGCCAGTAGTTGGCGGGACAGGCCCATCTATGGCTACACCTTC. It codes for CASSWRDRPIYGYTF.

V and J are TRBV6-6 and TRBJ2-5, with TRBD2 matching 8 bases. Germline assignment: CDR1 MNHNY and CDR2 SVGAGI (reference sequence). J lost 4 bases, V lost 6 bases, and 7 bases had no gene match. This CDR3 region has 14 residues. The CDR3, as DNA: TGTGCCAGCAGCCCCAGCGGGGGTGGAGAGACCCAGTACTTC. Its protein product is CASSPSGGGETQYF.

The chain couples TRBV20-1 to TRBJ2-7; D not certain. The CDR3 spans 10 residues. V lost 3 bases and J lost 5, with 5 bases in between. Germline V gene sequence: CDR1 DFQATT, CDR2 SNEGSKA (reference sequence). Here the CDR3 reads CSASSDEQYF. CDR3 DNA sequence: TGCAGTGCTAGCAGTGACGAGCAGTACTTC.

The gene calls are TRBV9 and TRBJ1-2; D unclear. With 4 bases removed from V and 1 base from J, the gap between germline ends came to 17 bases. CDR3 size: 16 residues. Germline CDR1 reads SGDLS; CDR2 reads YYNGEE. CDR3 coding DNA: TGTGCCAGCAGCTCAAAAGGTGCGGGCAGTAACTATGGCTACACCTTC. Its translation is CASSSKGAGSNYGYTF.

In its sample, this clone was seen a few times. The rearrangement uses TRBV29-1 and TRBJ2-7; 14 positions agree with TRBD2. Trimming cost V 7 bases and J 7 bases; bases outside gene matches: 9. The length of the CDR3 is 14 residues. Germline CDR1 and CDR2: SQVTM and ANQGSEA. In DNA, the CDR3 is TGCAGCGATCGACTAGCGGGAGGGCCGGGTGAGCAGTACTTC. Amino acids: CSDRLAGGPGEQYF.

V and J are TRBV20-1 and TRBJ2-5; D may be TRBD2 (6 bases). V gave up 4 bases and J gave up 5 bases, with 8 bases separating them. This CDR3 has 11 amino acids. Germline assignment: CDR1 DFQATT and CDR2 SNEGSKA (reference sequence). The CDR3 nucleotides are TGCAGTGCTAACGGGGGTGAGACCCAGTACTTC. It specifies CSANGGETQYF.

About this clone: This sample includes further DNA sequences coding for the same CDR3. The CDR3 sequence is CASSLGGYNEQFF. The CDR3, as DNA: TGCGCCAGCAGCTTGGGAGGTTACAATGAGCAGTTCTTC. The chain recombines TRBV5-1 with TRBJ2-1; no clear D gene. Deletions cut 0 bases from V and 4 bases from J, with 5 bases between. The CDR3 runs 13 residues. CDR1 and CDR2 (germline): SGHRS, YFSETQ.